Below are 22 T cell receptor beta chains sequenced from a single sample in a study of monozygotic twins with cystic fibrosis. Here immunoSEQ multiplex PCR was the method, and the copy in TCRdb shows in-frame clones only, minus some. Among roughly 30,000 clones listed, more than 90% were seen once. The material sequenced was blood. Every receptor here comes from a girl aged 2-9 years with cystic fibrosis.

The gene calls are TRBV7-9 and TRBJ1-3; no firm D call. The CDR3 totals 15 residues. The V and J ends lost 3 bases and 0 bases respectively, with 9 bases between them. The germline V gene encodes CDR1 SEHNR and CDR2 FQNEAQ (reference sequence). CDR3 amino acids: CASSLFYSSGNTIYF. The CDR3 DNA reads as TGTGCCAGCAGCTTGTTCTACAGCTCTGGAAACACCATATATTTT.

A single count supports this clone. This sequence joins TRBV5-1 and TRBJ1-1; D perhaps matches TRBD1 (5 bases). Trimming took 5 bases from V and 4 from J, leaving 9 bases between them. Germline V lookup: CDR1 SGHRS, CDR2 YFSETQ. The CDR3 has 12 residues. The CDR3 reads CASRGDSTEAFF. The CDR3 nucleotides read TGCGCCAGCAGGGGGGACTCCACTGAAGCTTTCTTT.

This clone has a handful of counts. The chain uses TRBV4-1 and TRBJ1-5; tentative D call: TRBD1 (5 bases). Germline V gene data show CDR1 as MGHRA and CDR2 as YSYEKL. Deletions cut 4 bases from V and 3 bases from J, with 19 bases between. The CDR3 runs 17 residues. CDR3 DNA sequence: TGCGCCAGCAGCCTCCATCATAGCGGGGCCAACAATCAGCCCCAGCATTTT. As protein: CASSLHHSGANNQPQHF.

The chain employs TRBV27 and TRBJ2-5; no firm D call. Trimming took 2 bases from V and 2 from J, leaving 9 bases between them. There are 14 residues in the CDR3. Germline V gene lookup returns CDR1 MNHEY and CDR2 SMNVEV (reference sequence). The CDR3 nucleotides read TGTGCCAGCAGTTTAGGGGTGGGGCAAGAGACCCAGTACTTC. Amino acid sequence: CASSLGVGQETQYF.

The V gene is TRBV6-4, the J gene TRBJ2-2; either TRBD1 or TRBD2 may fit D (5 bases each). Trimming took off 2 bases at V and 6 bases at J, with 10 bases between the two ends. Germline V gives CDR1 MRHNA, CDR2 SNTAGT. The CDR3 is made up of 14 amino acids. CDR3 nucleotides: TGTGCCAGCAGTGACGAACTGGGGGCCGGGGAGCTGTTTTTT. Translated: CASSDELGAGELFF.

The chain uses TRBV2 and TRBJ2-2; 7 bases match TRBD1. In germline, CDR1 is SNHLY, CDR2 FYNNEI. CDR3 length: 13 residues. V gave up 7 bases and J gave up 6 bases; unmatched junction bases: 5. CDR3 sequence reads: CASTGTVAGELFF. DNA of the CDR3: TGTGCCAGCACGGGGACAGTGGCCGGGGAGCTGTTTTTT. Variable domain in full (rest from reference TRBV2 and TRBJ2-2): EPEVTQTPSHQVTQMGQEVILRCVPISNHLYFYWYRQILGQKVEFLVSFYNNEISEKSEIFDDQFSVERPDGSNFTLKIRSTKLEDSAMYFCASTGTVAGELFFGEGSRLTVL.

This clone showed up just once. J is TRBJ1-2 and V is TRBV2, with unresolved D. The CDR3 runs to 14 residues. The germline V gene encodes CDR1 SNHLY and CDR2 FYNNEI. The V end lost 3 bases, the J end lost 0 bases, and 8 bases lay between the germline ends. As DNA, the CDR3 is TGTGCCAGCAGTGAGGGTAATACTAACTATGGCTACACCTTC. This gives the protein CASSEGNTNYGYTF.

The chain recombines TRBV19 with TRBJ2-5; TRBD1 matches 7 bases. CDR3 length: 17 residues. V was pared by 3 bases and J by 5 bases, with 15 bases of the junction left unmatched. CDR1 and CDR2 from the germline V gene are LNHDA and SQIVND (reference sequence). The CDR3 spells CASSIKGVGTGVETQYF. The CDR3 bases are TGTGCCAGTAGTATTAAGGGGGTAGGAACAGGGGTCGAGACCCAGTACTTC.

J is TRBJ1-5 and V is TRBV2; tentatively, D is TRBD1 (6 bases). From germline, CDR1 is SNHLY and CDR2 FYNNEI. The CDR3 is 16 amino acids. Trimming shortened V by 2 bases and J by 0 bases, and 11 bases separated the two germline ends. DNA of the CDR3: TGTGCCAGCAGTGAACGGACAGTTAATAGCAATCAGCCCCAGCATTTT. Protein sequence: CASSERTVNSNQPQHF.

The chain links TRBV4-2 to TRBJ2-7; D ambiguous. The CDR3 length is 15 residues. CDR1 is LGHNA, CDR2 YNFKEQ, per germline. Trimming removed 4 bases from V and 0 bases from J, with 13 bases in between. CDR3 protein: CASSLDVRSSYEQYF. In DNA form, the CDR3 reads TGTGCCAGCAGCCTGGACGTGCGGAGCTCCTACGAGCAGTACTTC.

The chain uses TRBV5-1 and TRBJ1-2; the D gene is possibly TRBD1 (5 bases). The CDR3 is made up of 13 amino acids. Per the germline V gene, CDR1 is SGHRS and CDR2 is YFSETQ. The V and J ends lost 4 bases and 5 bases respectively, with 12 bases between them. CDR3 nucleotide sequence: TGCGCCAGCAGCCCCGGGGAGGGGTATGGCTACACCTTC. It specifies CASSPGEGYGYTF.

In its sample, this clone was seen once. The CDR3 bases are TGCGCCAGCAGCCCACTTGGGGCTAGCGGGAGTTTCAATACGCAGTATTTT. Translation gives CASSPLGASGSFNTQYF. The chain links TRBV5-1 to TRBJ2-3, with 10 bases aligning to TRBD2. Trimming removed 4 bases from V and 7 bases from J; junction bases left unmatched: 15. From germline, CDR1 is SGHRS and CDR2 YFSETQ. The CDR3 spans 17 residues.

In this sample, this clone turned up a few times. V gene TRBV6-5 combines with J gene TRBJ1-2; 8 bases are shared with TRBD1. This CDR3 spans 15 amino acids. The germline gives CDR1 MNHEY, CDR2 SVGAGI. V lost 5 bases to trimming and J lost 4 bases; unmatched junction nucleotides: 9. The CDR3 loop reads CASSPKTGAAYGYTF. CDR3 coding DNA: TGTGCCAGCAGTCCTAAGACAGGGGCGGCCTATGGCTACACCTTC.

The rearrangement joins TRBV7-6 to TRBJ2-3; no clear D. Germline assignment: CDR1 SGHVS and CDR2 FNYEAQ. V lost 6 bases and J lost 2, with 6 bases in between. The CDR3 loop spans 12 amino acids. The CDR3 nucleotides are TGTGCCAGCAGTTCGAACACAGATACGCAGTATTTT. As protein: CASSSNTDTQYF.

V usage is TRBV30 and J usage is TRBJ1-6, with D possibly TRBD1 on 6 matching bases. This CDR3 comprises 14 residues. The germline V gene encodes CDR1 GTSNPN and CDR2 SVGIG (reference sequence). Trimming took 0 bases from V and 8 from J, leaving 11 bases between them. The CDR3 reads CAWSVSGAHSPLHF. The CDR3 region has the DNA TGTGCCTGGAGTGTTTCGGGGGCCCATTCACCCCTCCACTTT.

This chain's CDR3 is CASSVGGLAGAKNIQYF. For the CDR3, the DNA is TGTGCCAGCAGCGTAGGGGGACTAGCGGGAGCCAAAAACATTCAGTACTTC. The chain carries TRBV9 and TRBJ2-4, with 12 nucleotides matching TRBD2. V lost 0 bases, J lost 0 bases, and 1 base stayed unmatched. Germline-derived CDR1 and CDR2 are SGDLS and YYNGEE. The CDR3 consists of 17 residues.

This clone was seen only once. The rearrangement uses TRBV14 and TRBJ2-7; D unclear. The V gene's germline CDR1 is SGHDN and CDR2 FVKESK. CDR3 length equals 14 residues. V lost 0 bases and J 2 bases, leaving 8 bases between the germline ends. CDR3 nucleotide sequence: TGTGCCAGCAGCCAAGAGCCAGCCACCTACGAGCAGTACTTC. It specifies CASSQEPATYEQYF. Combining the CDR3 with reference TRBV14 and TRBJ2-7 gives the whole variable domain EAGVTQFPSHSVIEKGQTVTLRCDPISGHDNLYWYRRVMGKEIKFLLHFVKESKQDESGMPNNRFLAERTGGTYSTLKVQPAELEDSGVYFCASSQEPATYEQYFGPGTRLTVT.

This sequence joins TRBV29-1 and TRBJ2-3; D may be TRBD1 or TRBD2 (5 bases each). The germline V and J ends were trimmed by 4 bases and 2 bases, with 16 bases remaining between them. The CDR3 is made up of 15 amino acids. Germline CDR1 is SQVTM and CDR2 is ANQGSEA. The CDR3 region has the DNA TGCAGCGTTGGGGTGGGGGACCGGTCCACAGATACGCAGTATTTT. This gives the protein CSVGVGDRSTDTQYF.

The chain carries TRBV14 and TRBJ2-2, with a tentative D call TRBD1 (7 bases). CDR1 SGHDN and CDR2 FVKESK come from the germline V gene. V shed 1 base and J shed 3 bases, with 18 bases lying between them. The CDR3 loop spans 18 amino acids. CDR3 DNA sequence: TGTGCCAGCAGCCAAGTTGGGGCTGGCAGGGGGGACACCGGGGAGCTGTTTTTT. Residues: CASSQVGAGRGDTGELFF.

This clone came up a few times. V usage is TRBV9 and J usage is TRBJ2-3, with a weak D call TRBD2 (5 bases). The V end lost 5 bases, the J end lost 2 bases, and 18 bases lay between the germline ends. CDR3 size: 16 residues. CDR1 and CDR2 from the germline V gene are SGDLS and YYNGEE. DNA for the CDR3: TGTGCCAGCAGTCCCGGGATCTCTACCCTCACAGATACGCAGTATTTT. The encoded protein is CASSPGISTLTDTQYF.

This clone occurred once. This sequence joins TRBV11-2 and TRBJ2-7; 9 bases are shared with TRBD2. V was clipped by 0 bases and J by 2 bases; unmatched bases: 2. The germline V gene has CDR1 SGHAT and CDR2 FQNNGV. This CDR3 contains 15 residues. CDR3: CASSLDPSGTYEQYF. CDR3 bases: TGTGCCAGCAGCTTAGATCCTAGCGGGACCTACGAGCAGTACTTC. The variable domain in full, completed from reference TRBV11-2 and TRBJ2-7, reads EAGVAQSPRYKIIEKRQSVAFWCNPISGHATLYWYQQILGQGPKLLIQFQNNGVVDDSQLPKDRFSAERLKGVDSTLKIQPAKLEDSAVYLCASSLDPSGTYEQYFGPGTRLTVT.

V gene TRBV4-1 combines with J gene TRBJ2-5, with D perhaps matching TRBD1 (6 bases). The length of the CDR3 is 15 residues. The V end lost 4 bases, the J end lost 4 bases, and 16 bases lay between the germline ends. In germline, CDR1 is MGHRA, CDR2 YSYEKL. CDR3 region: CASSLESAGVETQYF. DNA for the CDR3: TGCGCCAGCAGCCTCGAATCGGCAGGGGTAGAGACCCAGTACTTC.